This T cell receptor (beta chain) was sequenced in a study of shared clonotypes between healthy human individuals. Points on this clone: As yet, its antigen is unknown.

Notes on the study in general: Few donors limited the genetic and exposure-history diversity represented. Researchers sampled blood only, noting tissue repertoires likely differ.

Bulk PBMC genomic DNA spanned ten immunoSEQ deep plates. Original analysis: Junction-only immunoSEQ sequences carried no quality scores, so filtering differed. TCRdb's copy holds only in-frame clones and misses some; the assay was immunoSEQ multiplex PCR. Clone size and the V and J calls come from that table; the DNA yielded D and trimming. The repertoire has 400,000 to 500,000 clones, 79% of them found once; the top ten carry less than 15%. The source is a woman between 40 and 50 years old in good health. Some clones in this sample may be carry-over from other donors' samples. Sequencing input: PBMCs.

CDR3 sequence (DNA): TGTGCCAGCAGCCCCCGGACAGGAATAGGGTCCTACGAGCAGTACTTC. This codes for CASSPRTGIGSYEQYF. This chain links TRBV7-8 with TRBJ2-7; 7 positions match TRBD1. The germline CDR1 and CDR2 sequences are SGHVS and FQNEAQ. With V trimmed by 5 bases and J by 1 base, 11 bases remained unmatched. The CDR3 spans 16 residues.